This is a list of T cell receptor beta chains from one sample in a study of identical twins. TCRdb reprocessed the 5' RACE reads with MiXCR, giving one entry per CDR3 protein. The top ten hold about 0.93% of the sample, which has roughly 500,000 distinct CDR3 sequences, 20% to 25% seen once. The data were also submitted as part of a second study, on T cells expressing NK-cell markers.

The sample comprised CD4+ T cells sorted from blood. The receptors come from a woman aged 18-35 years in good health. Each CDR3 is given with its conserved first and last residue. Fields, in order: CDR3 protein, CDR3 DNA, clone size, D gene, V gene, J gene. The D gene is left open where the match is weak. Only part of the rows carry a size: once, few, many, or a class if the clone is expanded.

cdr3_aa: CASSLRTGIIHPLHF
cdr3_nt: TGTGCCAGCAGCCTGCGGACAGGGATAATTCACCCCCTCCACTTT
clone_size: NA
d_call: TRBD1
v_call: TRBV7-2
j_call: TRBJ1-6

cdr3_aa: CAINGGQGAPTGDTQYF
cdr3_nt: TGTGCCATCAACGGTGGGCAGGGGGCGCCCACGGGAGATACGCAGTATTTT
clone_size: many
d_call: TRBD1
v_call: TRBV10-3
j_call: TRBJ2-3

cdr3_aa: CATSDPGGRGDEQFF
cdr3_nt: TGTGCCACCAGTGACCCCGGGGGGCGAGGGGATGAGCAGTTCTTC
clone_size: NA
d_call: NA
v_call: TRBV24-1
j_call: TRBJ2-1

cdr3_aa: CSARDGLLTQYF
cdr3_nt: TGCAGTGCTAGAGATGGACTCCTTACGCAGTATTTT
clone_size: NA
d_call: NA
v_call: TRBV20-1
j_call: TRBJ2-3

cdr3_aa: CSARDSLAGAYEQYF
cdr3_nt: TGCAGTGCTAGAGATTCACTAGCGGGGGCCTACGAGCAGTACTTC
clone_size: few
d_call: TRBD2
v_call: TRBV20-1
j_call: TRBJ2-7

cdr3_aa: CASSPRTGERGLEAFF
cdr3_nt: TGTGCCAGCAGCCCGCGGACAGGGGAGAGGGGTCTTGAAGCTTTCTTT
clone_size: few
d_call: TRBD1
v_call: TRBV3-1
j_call: TRBJ1-1

cdr3_aa: CASSEGQANTGELFF
cdr3_nt: TGTGCCAGCAGTGAAGGCCAGGCGAACACCGGGGAGCTGTTTTTT
clone_size: NA
d_call: NA
v_call: TRBV2
j_call: TRBJ2-2

cdr3_aa: CAISLWRNEQFF
cdr3_nt: TGTGCCATCAGCCTTTGGCGGAATGAGCAGTTCTTC
clone_size: NA
d_call: NA
v_call: TRBV5-5
j_call: TRBJ2-1

cdr3_aa: CSAHRPGTEHGYTF
cdr3_nt: TGCAGTGCCCACCGACCCGGGACAGAACATGGCTACACCTTC
clone_size: many
d_call: TRBD1
v_call: TRBV20-1
j_call: TRBJ1-2

cdr3_aa: CSARVGPGQPQHF
cdr3_nt: TGCAGTGCTAGAGTGGGCCCCGGTCAGCCCCAGCATTTT
clone_size: many
d_call: NA
v_call: TRBV20-1
j_call: TRBJ1-5

cdr3_aa: CASSQQGDGNQPQHF
cdr3_nt: TGTGCCAGCAGCCAACAGGGGGATGGCAATCAGCCCCAGCATTTT
clone_size: few
d_call: TRBD1
v_call: TRBV7-2
j_call: TRBJ1-5

cdr3_aa: CSARFGGGPTGELFF
cdr3_nt: TGCAGTGCTAGATTTGGGGGGGGGCCCACCGGGGAGCTGTTTTTT
clone_size: few
d_call: NA
v_call: TRBV20-1
j_call: TRBJ2-2

cdr3_aa: CASSLDIPGETQYF
cdr3_nt: TGCGCCAGCAGCTTGGACATTCCAGGGGAGACCCAGTACTTC
clone_size: NA
d_call: NA
v_call: TRBV5-1
j_call: TRBJ2-5